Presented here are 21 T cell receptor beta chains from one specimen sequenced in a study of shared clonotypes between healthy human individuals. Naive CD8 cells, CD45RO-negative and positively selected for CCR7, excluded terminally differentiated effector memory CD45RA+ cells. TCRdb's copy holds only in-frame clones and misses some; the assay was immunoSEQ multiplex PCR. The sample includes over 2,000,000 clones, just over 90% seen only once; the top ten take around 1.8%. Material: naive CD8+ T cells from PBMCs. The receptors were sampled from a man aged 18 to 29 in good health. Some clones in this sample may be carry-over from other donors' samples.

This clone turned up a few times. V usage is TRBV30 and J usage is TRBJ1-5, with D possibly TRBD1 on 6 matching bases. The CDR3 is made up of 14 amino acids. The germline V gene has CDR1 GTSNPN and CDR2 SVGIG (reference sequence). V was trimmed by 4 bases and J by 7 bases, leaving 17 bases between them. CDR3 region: CAWTSRGAGQPQHF. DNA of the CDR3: TGTGCCTGGACGTCCCGGGGGGCGGGGCAGCCCCAGCATTTT.

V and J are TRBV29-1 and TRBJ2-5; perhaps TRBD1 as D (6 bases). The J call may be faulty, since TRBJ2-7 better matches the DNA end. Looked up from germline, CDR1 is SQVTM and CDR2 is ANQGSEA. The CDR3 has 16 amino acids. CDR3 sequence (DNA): TGCAGCGTTGAAGCACTACAGGGAGATAGGTCCTACGAGCAGTACTTC. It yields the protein CSVEALQGDRSYEQYF.

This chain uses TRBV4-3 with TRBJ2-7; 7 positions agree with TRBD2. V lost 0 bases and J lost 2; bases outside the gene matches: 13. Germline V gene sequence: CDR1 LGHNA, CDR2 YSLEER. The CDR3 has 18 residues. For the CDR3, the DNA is TGCGCCAGCAGCCAAGATGTTCCGGCTAGCGGATATCCCTACGAGCAGTACTTC. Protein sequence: CASSQDVPASGYPYEQYF.

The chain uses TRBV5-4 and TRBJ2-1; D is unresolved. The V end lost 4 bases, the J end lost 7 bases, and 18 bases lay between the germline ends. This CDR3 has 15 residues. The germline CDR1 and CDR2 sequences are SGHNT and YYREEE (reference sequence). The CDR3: CASSVDRAQGNEQFF. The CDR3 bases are TGTGCCAGCAGCGTAGACCGGGCCCAAGGTAATGAGCAGTTCTTC.

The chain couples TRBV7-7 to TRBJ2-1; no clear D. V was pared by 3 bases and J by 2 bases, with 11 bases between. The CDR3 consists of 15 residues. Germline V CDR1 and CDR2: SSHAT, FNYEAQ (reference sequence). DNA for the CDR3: TGTGCCAGCAGCTTCGCGGAAACGACCTACAATGAGCAGTTCTTC. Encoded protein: CASSFAETTYNEQFF.

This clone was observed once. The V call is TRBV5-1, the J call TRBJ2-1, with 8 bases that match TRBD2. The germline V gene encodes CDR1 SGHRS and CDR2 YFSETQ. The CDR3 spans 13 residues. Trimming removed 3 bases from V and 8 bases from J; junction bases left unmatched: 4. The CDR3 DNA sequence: TGCGCCAGCAGCTATGCGGGAGGCGATGAGCAGTTCTTC. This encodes CASSYAGGDEQFF.

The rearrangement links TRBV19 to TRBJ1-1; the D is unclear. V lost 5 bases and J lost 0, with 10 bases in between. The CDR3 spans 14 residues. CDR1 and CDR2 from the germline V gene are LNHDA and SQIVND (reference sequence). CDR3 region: CASSFGSMNTEAFF. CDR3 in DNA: TGTGCCAGTAGTTTTGGCAGTATGAACACTGAAGCTTTCTTT.

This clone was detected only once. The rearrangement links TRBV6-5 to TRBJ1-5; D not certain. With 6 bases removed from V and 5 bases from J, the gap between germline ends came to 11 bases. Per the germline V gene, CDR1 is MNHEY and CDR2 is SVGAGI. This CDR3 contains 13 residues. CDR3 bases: TGTGCCAGCAGCCGACGGCGAGATCAGCCCCAGCATTTT. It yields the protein CASSRRRDQPQHF.

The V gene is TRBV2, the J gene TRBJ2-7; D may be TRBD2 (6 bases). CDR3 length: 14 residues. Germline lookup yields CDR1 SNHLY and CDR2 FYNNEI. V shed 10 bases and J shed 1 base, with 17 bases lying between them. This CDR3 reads CATNGGVGSYEQYF. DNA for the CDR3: TGTGCCACTAACGGCGGGGTAGGTTCCTACGAGCAGTACTTC.

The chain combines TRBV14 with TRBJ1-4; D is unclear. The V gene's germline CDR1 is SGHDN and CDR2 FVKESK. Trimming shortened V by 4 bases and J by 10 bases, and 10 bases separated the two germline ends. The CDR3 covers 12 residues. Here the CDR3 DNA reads TGTGCCAGCAGCCCGGGTGGGCCAAAACTGTTTTTT. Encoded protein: CASSPGGPKLFF.

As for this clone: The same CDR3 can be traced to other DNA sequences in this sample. The CDR3, as DNA: TGTGCCAGCAGCTCCAGGGGCACTGAAGCTTTCTTT. Amino acid sequence: CASSSRGTEAFF. This rearrangement joins TRBV7-8 to TRBJ1-1; weak D call: TRBD1 (6 bases). From germline, CDR1 is SGHVS and CDR2 FQNEAQ. V lost 4 bases to trimming and J lost 4 bases, with 7 bases between them. The CDR3 has 12 amino acids.

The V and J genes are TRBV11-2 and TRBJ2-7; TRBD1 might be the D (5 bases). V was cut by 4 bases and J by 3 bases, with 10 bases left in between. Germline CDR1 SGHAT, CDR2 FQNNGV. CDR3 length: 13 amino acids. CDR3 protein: CASSYPDSYEQYF. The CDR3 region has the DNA TGTGCCAGCAGCTATCCCGACAGCTACGAGCAGTACTTC.

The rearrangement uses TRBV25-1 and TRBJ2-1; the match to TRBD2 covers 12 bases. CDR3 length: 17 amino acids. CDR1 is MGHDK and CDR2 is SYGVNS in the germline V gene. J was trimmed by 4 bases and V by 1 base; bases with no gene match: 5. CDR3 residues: CASSESRTSGIYNEQFF. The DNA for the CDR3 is TGTGCCAGCAGTGAATCGCGGACTAGCGGGATTTACAATGAGCAGTTCTTC.

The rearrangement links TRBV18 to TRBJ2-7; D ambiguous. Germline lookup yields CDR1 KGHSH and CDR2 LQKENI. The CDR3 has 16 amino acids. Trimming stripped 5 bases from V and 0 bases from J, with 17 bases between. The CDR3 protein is CASSSNSLSPSYEQYF. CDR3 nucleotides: TGTGCCAGCTCAAGCAACAGCCTATCCCCCTCCTACGAGCAGTACTTC.

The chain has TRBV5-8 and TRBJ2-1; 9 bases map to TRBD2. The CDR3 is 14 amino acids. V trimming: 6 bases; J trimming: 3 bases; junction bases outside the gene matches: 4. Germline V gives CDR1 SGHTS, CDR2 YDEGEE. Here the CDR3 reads CASKREENYNEQFF. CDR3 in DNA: TGTGCCAGCAAGCGGGAGGAAAACTACAATGAGCAGTTCTTC.

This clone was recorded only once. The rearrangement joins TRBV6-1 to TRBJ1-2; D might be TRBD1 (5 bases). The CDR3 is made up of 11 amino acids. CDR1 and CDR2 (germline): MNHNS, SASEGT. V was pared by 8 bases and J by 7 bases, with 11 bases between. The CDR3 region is CASGQGFGYTF. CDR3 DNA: TGTGCCAGCGGGCAGGGCTTTGGCTACACCTTC.

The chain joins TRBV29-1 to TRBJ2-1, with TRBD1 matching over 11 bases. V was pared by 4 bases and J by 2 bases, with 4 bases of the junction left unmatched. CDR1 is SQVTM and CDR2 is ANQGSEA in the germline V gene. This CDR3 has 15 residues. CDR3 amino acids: CSVGDRGDPYNEQFF. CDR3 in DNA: TGCAGCGTTGGGGACAGGGGGGACCCCTACAATGAGCAGTTCTTC.

Here the CDR3 reads CASSLGFSGISYEQYF. CDR3 bases: TGTGCCAGCAGCTTAGGTTTTTCAGGGATCTCCTACGAGCAGTACTTC. V and J are TRBV7-8 and TRBJ2-7; possible D gene TRBD1, 5 bases. Germline V gene sequence: CDR1 SGHVS, CDR2 FQNEAQ. The CDR3 is 16 residues long. Trimming pared 1 base from V and 0 bases from J, leaving 13 bases between.

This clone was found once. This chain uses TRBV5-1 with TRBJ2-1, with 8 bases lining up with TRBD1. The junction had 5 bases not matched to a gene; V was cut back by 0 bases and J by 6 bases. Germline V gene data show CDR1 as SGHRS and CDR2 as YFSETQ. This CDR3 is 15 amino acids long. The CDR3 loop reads CASSLVSGGVNEQFF. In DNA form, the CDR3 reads TGCGCCAGCAGCTTGGTATCAGGGGGCGTCAATGAGCAGTTCTTC.

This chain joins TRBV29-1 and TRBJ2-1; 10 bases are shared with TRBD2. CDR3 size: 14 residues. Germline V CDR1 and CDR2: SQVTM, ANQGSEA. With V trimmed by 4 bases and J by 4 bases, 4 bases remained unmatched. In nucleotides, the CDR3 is TGCAGCGTTGGTTCAGCGGGAGGGTACAATGAGCAGTTCTTC. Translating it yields CSVGSAGGYNEQFF.

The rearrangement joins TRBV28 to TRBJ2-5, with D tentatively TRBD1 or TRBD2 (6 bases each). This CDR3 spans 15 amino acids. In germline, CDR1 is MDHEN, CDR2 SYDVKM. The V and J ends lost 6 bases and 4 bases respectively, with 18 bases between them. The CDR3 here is CASRENDGGLETQYF. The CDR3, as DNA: TGTGCCAGCAGGGAGAATGACGGGGGCCTAGAGACCCAGTACTTC.